This TCR beta chain emerged from a study of CD4 and CD8 cells across lung adenocarcinoma regions. Samples came from patients with localized non-small cell lung adenocarcinoma. This clonotype has ten or more counts. The V end lost 3 bases, the J end lost 5 bases, and 10 bases lay between the germline ends. There are 13 residues in the CDR3. TCRdb used MiXCR to reprocess the PCR reads, holding one entry per CDR3 protein. The table shows 9,500 to 13,000 distinct CDR3 sequences, with roughly 51% occurring only once. This TCR was sampled from a male donor with lung adenocarcinoma. The CD4 and CD8 labels of this study may be unreliable. The chain couples TRBV12-3 or TRBV12-4 to TRBJ1-1; D is uncertain. Sequencing was carried out using CD8+ T cells from the margin of a lung tumor. As DNA, the CDR3 is TGTGCCAGCAGTTTTGGCCCGAGGACTGAAGCTTTCTTT. Translated: CASSFGPRTEAFF.